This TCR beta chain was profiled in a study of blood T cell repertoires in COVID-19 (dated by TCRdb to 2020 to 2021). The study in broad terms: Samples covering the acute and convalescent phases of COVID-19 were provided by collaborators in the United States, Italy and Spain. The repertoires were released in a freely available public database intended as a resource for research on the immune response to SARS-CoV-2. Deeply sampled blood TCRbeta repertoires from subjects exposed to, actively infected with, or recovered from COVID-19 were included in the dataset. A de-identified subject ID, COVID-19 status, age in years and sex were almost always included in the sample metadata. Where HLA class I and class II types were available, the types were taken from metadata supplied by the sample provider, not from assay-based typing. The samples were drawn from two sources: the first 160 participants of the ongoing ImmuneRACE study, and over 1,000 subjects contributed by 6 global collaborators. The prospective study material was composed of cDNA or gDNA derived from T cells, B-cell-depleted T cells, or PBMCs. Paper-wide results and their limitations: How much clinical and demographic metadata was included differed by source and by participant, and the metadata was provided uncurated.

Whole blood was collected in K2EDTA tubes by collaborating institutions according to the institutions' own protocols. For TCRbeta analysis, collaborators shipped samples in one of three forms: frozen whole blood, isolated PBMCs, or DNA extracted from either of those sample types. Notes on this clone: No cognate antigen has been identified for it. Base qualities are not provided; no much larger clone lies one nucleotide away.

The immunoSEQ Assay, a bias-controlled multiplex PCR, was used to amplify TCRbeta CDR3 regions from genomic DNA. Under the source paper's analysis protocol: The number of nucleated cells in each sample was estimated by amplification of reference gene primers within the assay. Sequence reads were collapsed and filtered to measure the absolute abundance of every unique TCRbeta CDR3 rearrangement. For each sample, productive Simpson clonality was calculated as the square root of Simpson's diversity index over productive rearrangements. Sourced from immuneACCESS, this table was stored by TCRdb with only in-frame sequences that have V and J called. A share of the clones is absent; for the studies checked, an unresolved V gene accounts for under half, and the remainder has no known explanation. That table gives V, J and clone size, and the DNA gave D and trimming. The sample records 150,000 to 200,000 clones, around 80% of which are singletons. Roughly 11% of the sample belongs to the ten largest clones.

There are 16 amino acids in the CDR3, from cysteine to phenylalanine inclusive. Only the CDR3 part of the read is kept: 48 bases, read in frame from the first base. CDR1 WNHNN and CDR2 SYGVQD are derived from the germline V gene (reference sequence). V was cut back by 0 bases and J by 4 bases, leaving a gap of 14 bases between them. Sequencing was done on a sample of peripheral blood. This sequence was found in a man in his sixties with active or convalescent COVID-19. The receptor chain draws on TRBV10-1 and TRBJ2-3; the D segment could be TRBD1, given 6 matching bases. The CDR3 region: CASSESKGQGSDTQYF. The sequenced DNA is TGCGCCAGCAGTGAGTCGAAAGGGCAGGGGTCAGATACGCAGTATTTT.